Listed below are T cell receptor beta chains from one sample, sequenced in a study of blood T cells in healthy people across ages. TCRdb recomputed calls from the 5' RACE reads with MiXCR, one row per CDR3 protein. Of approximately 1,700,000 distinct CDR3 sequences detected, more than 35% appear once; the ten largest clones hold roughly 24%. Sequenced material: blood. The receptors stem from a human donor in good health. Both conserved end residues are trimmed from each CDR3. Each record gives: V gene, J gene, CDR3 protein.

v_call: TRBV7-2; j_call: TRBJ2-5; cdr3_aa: ASSQVRAGGRETQY
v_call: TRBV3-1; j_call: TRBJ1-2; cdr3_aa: ASSQDRPPSYGYT
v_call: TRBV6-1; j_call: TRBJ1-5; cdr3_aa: ASKDSLNQPQH
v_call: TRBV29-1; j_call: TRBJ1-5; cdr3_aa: SVVVAGVRGQPQH
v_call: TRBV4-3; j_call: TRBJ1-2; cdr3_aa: ASSQDLSEGYYGYT
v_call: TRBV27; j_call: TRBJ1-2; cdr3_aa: ASMGGPKYGYT
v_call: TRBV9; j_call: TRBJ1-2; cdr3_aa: ASSPYLTGLNGYT
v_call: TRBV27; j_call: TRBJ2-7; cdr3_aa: ASSPIMDGPEQY
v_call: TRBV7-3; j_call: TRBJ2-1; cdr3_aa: ASSLLGRTSGGHYNEQF
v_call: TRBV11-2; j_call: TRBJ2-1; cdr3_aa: ASRSDVPGQSYNEQF
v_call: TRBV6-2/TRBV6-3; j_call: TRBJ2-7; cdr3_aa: ATSGGFGYEQY
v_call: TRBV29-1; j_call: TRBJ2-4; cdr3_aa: SVEGWVGGNIQY
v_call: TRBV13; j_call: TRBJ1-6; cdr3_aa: ASSLGGLRGENSPLH
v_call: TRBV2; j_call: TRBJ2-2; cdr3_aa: ASQEAGELF
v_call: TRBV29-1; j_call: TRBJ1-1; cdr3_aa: SVAQGGNTEAF
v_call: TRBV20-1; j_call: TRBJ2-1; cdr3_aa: SARTSGVFPYNEQF
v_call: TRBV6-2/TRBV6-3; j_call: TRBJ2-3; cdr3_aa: ASSYWGLGSADTQY
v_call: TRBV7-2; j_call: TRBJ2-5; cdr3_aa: ASKQGRGSETQY
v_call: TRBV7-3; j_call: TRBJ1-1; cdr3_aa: ASSLDGRYTEAF
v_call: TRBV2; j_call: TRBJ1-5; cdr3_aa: ASSKDRGYQPQH
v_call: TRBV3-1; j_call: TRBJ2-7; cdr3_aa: ASSQGGSGTGDAVLY
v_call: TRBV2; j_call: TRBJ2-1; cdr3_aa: ASSFGTPNNEQF
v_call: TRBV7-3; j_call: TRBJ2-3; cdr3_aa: ASSRDTSGADTQY
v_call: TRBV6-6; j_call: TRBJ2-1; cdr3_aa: ASSFSGGLDNEQF
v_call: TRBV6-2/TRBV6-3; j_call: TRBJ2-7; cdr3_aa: ASSRDRDSYEQY
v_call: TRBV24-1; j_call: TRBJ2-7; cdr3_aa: ATSDAPGDEQY
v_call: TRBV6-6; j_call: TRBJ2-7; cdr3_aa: ASSYSAGEQY
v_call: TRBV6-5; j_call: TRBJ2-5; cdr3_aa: ASGLGEVKTQY
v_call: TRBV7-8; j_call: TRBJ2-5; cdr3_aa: ASSLGGLLMETQY
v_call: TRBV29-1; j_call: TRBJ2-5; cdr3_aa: SVRGAGGETQY
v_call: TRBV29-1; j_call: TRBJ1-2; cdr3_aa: SVEDMTGHYYGYT
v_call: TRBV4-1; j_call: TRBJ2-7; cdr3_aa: ASSSPPRTVDYEQY
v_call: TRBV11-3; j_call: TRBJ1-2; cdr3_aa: ASSLRRDTNYGYT
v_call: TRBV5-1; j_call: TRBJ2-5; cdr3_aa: ASSPGTSGGDYQETQY
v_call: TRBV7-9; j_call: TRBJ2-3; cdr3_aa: ASSKVPGTAFFTQY
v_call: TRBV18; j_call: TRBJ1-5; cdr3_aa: ASYLNQPQH
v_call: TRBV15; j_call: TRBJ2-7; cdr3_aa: ATSTVAGVYEQY
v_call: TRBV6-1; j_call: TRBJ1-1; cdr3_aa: ASSEDRGGEAF
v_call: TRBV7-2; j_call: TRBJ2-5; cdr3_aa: ASSPEGGQETQY
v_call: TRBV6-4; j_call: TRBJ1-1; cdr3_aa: ASRARGGMNTEAF
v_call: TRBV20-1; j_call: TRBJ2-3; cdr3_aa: SASWSDTQY
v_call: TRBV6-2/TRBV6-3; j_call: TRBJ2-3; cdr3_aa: ASSPLLGDTQY
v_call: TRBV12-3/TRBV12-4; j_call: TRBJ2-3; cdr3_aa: ASRRLSADTQY
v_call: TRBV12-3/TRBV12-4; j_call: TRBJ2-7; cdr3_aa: ASSRPGVDEQY
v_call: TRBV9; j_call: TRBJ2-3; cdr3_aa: ASSVADPVTDTQY
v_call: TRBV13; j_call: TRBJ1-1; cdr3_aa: ASSDDRAFEAF
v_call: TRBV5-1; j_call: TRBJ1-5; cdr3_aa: ASRPDSLVHQPQH
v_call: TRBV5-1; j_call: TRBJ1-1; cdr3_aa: ASSVGSANTEAF
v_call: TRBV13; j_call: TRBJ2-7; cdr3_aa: ASSSSLAGPYEQY
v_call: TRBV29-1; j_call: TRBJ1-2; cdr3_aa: SVLTNYGYT
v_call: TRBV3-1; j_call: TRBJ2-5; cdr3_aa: ASSQVYQETQY
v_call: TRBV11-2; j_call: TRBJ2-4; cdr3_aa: ASSFHRGDLAKNIQY
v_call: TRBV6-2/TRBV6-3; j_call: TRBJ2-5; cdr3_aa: ASSYIRVGNQETQY
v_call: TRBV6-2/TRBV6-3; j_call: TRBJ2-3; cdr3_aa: ASKPYPGQSYTQY
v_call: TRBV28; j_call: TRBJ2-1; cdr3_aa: ASSPPLAGGNNEQF